This TCR beta chain was observed in a study of T-cell memory formation after mild COVID-19. This clonotype appeared a few times. CDR3 length: 14 amino acids. Trimming took off 3 bases at V and 7 bases at J, with 14 bases between the two ends. Germline CDR1 reads LGHDT; CDR2 reads YNNKEL (reference sequence). 5'RACE with constant-segment primers yielded barcoded, UMI-tagged TCR alpha and TCR beta cDNA libraries. In TCRdb, the 5' RACE reads were re-called with MiXCR into one record per CDR3 protein. The table has around 250,000 distinct CDR3 sequences, 8.5% to 9.5% seen once. This rearrangement joins TRBV3-1 to TRBJ2-3; tentatively, D is TRBD2 (6 bases). The clonotype was recovered from a man between 18 and 29 years old who had mild COVID-19 (a few samples of this study predate the infection). Cell type and time point are not known. Sequencing used PBMCs or a T cell subset sorted from them (not recorded which). The CDR3 coding sequence is TGTGCCAGCAGCCAGAGTGGGACTGCTAATACGCAGTATTTT. Protein sequence: CASSQSGTANTQYF.